These 13 T cell receptor beta chains were all obtained from the same sample, sequenced in a study of CD8+ T cells in alopecia areata. Extracted RNA was reverse transcribed into cDNA, the sequencing template. The assay was immunoSEQ multiplex PCR, and TCRdb's table has in-frame clones only and misses some. Found here are under 350,000 clones, 58% of them singletons; the top ten hold approximately 2%. The treatment here: oral pan-JAK inhibitor, 5-10 mg twice daily. Source: CD4+ T cells sorted from blood, taken at week 24, from a patient treated with tofacitinib. The receptors originated from a human donor with alopecia areata.

The genes are TRBV28 and TRBJ1-2; D gene uncertain. The CDR3 is 15 amino acids. V lost 2 bases to trimming and J lost 0 bases, with 10 bases between them. Germline V gene lookup returns CDR1 MDHEN and CDR2 SYDVKM. As DNA, the CDR3 is TGTGCCAGCAGTTTAGGAGTGTGGACTAACTATGGCTACACCTTC. This gives the protein CASSLGVWTNYGYTF.

This clone has more than one count but fewer than ten. The CDR3 DNA reads as TGTGCCTGGAGTGCCCTAAATTCACCCCTCCACTTT. This gives the protein CAWSALNSPLHF. The chain recombines TRBV30 with TRBJ1-6; no reliable D call. There are 12 residues in the CDR3. Trimming took off 1 base at V and 7 bases at J, with 5 bases between the two ends. CDR1 is GTSNPN, CDR2 SVGIG, per germline (reference sequence).

The chain joins TRBV29-1 to TRBJ2-5, with TRBD1 as a possible D gene (6 bases). Germline V gene sequence: CDR1 SQVTM, CDR2 ANQGSEA. The CDR3 is made up of 11 amino acids. The V gene lost 4 bases and the J gene lost 5 bases, with 8 bases spanning the gap. Here the CDR3 reads CSVAGVETQYF. In nucleotides, the CDR3 is TGCAGCGTTGCAGGGGTTGAGACCCAGTACTTC.

This clone has only a few counts. The chain carries TRBV4-3 and TRBJ1-2, with a possible D match to TRBD1 (5 bases). With 4 bases removed from V and 8 bases from J, the gap between germline ends came to 23 bases. Germline V gene sequence: CDR1 LGHNA, CDR2 YSLEER. This CDR3 comprises 16 residues. As DNA, the CDR3 is TGCGCCAGCAGCCGATCGCAACCGGGGACCTCGGGGGGCTACACCTTC. Amino acids: CASSRSQPGTSGGYTF.

This rearrangement joins TRBV21-1 to TRBJ1-5; TRBD1, the table's D call, was not compared with the DNA. TRBV21-1 is a pseudogene. CDR3 size: 17 residues. CDR3 nucleotide sequence: TGTGCCAGCAGCAAAGGGCGCAGGGCTTATAGCAATCAGCCCCAGCATTTT. Translated, it gives CASSKGRRAYSNQPQHF.

The chain uses TRBV6-5 and TRBJ2-7, with D possibly matching TRBD2 (5 bases). Per germline, CDR1 MNHEY and CDR2 SVGAGI. Trimming took 4 bases from V and 4 from J, leaving 11 bases between them. The CDR3 spans 13 residues. The CDR3 sequence: CASSLVRGYEQYF. CDR3 bases: TGTGCCAGCAGTTTGGTTCGGGGTTACGAGCAGTACTTC.

V gene TRBV5-1 combines with J gene TRBJ2-3; 7 bases map to TRBD2. V gave up 3 bases and J gave up 3 bases; unmatched junction bases: 7. Germline values: CDR1 SGHRS, CDR2 YFSETQ. CDR3 length: 15 residues. The CDR3 sequence is CASSSTAGRTDTQYF. CDR3 in DNA: TGCGCCAGCAGCTCCACAGCGGGGAGGACAGATACGCAGTATTTT.

A few counts support this clone. The V and J genes are TRBV21-1 and TRBJ2-7; the D call TRBD2 from the table was never checked on the DNA. TRBV21-1 constitutes a pseudogene. This CDR3 has 16 residues. The CDR3 DNA reads TGTGCCAGCAGCAAAGCAGAAGCGGGGAACTCCTACGAGCAGTACTTC. Its protein product is CASSKAEAGNSYEQYF.

The chain carries TRBV9 and TRBJ2-7; D is unresolved. The CDR3 runs 16 residues. CDR1 SGDLS and CDR2 YYNGEE come from the germline V gene. The ends were cut back, 3 bases at V and 3 bases at J, with 19 bases in the middle. DNA for the CDR3: TGTGCCAGCAGCGGGGCCGGAGCAAGCCCCATCTACGAGCAGTACTTC. Amino acids: CASSGAGASPIYEQYF.

The count of this clone is one. This sequence joins TRBV6-5 and TRBJ2-2; 7 bases line up with TRBD1. The V gene's germline CDR1 is MNHEY and CDR2 SVGAGI. With V trimmed by 6 bases and J by 9 bases, 4 bases remained unmatched. This CDR3 region has 12 residues. As DNA, the CDR3 is TGTGCCAGCAGCCGACAGGGAAGGGAGCTGTTTTTT. Translating gives CASSRQGRELFF.

The chain links TRBV9 to TRBJ2-3; TRBD1 aligns across 12 bases. The germline V gene has CDR1 SGDLS and CDR2 YYNGEE. Germline trimming cut 4 bases from V and 2 bases from J; bases unmatched to any gene: 8. The CDR3 covers 17 residues. This CDR3 reads CASSNPPGQGATDTQYF. The CDR3 DNA sequence: TGTGCCAGCAGCAACCCTCCGGGACAGGGGGCCACAGATACGCAGTATTTT.

This chain joins TRBV9 and TRBJ2-2, with a tentative D call TRBD2 (5 bases). Germline V lookup: CDR1 SGDLS, CDR2 YYNGEE. The germline V and J ends were trimmed by 4 bases and 10 bases, with 20 bases remaining between them. The CDR3 runs 15 residues. As DNA, the CDR3 is TGTGCCAGCAGCCCACAGCCGGGGTCCTTCGAGGAGCTGTTTTTT. It specifies CASSPQPGSFEELFF.

The chain's CDR3 is CASSFRQGPGTGELFF. CDR3 coding DNA: TGTGCCAGCAGCTTCCGTCAGGGGCCGGGAACCGGGGAGCTGTTTTTT. This chain uses TRBV7-2 with TRBJ2-2; weak D call: TRBD1 (6 bases). Germline assignment: CDR1 SGHTA and CDR2 FQGNSA. V dropped 3 bases and J dropped 5 bases, with 16 bases sitting between them. This CDR3 spans 16 amino acids.